These 22 T cell receptor beta chains were sequenced from one sample in a study of monozygotic twins with inflammatory bowel disease. Using the 5' RACE reads, TCRdb records one entry per CDR3 protein without DNA. The sample features fewer than 450,000 distinct CDR3 sequences, with approximately 2.8% in its top ten. Material for sequencing was blood. Source of these receptors: a human donor with ulcerative colitis or Crohn's disease, or a healthy co-twin of an affected twin (not recorded which).

The chain combines TRBV12-3 or TRBV12-4 with TRBJ1-1; lacking DNA, the TRBD1 call made by TCRdb goes unchecked. The CDR3 spans 15 residues. CDR3: CASSVDRGKYTEAFF.

This rearrangement joins TRBV7-6 to TRBJ1-1; TCRdb names TRBD1, which stays unverified in the absence of DNA. This CDR3 is built from 13 residues. From germline, CDR1 is SGHVS and CDR2 FNYEAQ. CDR3 loop: CASSPWMNTEAFF. Full variable domain (outside the CDR3, taken from reference TRBV7-6 and TRBJ1-1): GAGVSQSPRYKVTKRGQDVALRCDPISGHVSLYWYRQALGQGPEFLTYFNYEAQQDKSGLPNDRFSAERPEGSISTLTIQRTEQRDSAMYRCASSPWMNTEAFFGQGTRLTVV.

The chain employs TRBV24-1 and TRBJ2-1. Per the germline V gene, CDR1 is KGHDR and CDR2 is SFDVKD. The CDR3 sequence is 13 residues long. The CDR3 loop is CATSDFDSHEQFF.

The genes are TRBV7-9 and TRBJ2-3; TCRdb's D call, TRBD2, is unchecked because there is no DNA. Germline CDR1 reads SEHNR; CDR2 reads FQNEAQ (reference sequence). The CDR3 is made up of 17 amino acids. This CDR3 is CASSPGLAGGHTDTQYF.

The rearrangement uses TRBV20-1 and TRBJ1-2; TCRdb names TRBD1, which stays unverified in the absence of DNA. This CDR3 is 17 amino acids long. The V gene's germline CDR1 is DFQATT and CDR2 SNEGSKA (reference sequence). CDR3: CSARGGVIRGGNYGYTF.

The chain combines TRBV19 with TRBJ2-7; with no DNA, the TCRdb D assignment of TRBD1 cannot be verified. The CDR3 is 13 amino acids. Per germline, CDR1 LNHDA and CDR2 SQIVND (reference sequence). CDR3 amino acids: CASTLTPFGEQYF.

The V gene is TRBV6-1, the J gene TRBJ2-7; TCRdb lists TRBD2, though no DNA is available to test this call. The germline CDR1 and CDR2 sequences are MNHNS and SASEGT. CDR3 size: 16 residues. The CDR3 reads CASSKGLAGSSYEQYF.

The gene calls are TRBV12-3 or TRBV12-4 and TRBJ1-3; TCRdb names TRBD1, which stays unverified in the absence of DNA. The CDR3 has 13 amino acids. The CDR3 region is CASSLRGGNTIYF.

The chain links TRBV30 to TRBJ2-5; with no DNA, the TCRdb D assignment of TRBD1 cannot be verified. Germline V gene lookup returns CDR1 GTSNPN and CDR2 SVGIG (reference sequence). This CDR3 comprises 15 residues. The CDR3 sequence is CAWTLAQGTRVTQYF.

CDR3 protein: CASSLGEGSIQYF. The chain links TRBV5-5 to TRBJ2-4. The CDR3 is 13 residues long. Germline V gene sequence: CDR1 SGHKS, CDR2 YYEKEE (reference sequence).

The rearrangement links TRBV29-1 to TRBJ2-5. The CDR3 spans 13 residues. From germline, CDR1 is SQVTM and CDR2 ANQGSEA. This CDR3 is CSVDVQVQETQYF.

The V gene is TRBV12-3 or TRBV12-4, the J gene TRBJ2-2. The CDR3 covers 15 residues. The chain's CDR3 is CASSLLVENTGELFF.

The chain has TRBV25-1 and TRBJ2-2; the D call of TRBD1 rests on TCRdb alone, since no DNA is present to check it. Germline V CDR1 and CDR2: MGHDK, SYGVNS. The CDR3 covers 14 residues. The CDR3 protein is CATGQGGFGGELFF.

V and J are TRBV7-3 and TRBJ2-1. Germline V gene data show CDR1 as SGHTA and CDR2 as FQGTGA. This CDR3 region has 14 residues. This CDR3 is CASSLNLESKEQFF.

The CDR3 reads CASSPLTQVYNEQFF. This sequence joins TRBV7-2 and TRBJ2-1. Per germline, CDR1 SGHTA and CDR2 FQGNSA. CDR3 length: 15 amino acids.

This chain connects TRBV6-2 or TRBV6-3 to TRBJ2-1; TCRdb reports TRBD1, a call that lacks DNA to check it against. This CDR3 comprises 19 residues. The V gene's germline CDR1 is MNHEY and CDR2 SVGEGT. The CDR3 protein is CASSYSPGGGPSSYNEQFF.

The V and J genes are TRBV5-1 and TRBJ2-1; TCRdb gives TRBD2 as the D gene, but with no DNA this cannot be confirmed. Germline CDR1 is SGHRS and CDR2 is YFSETQ. The CDR3 consists of 16 residues. The CDR3 sequence: CASSDPSGGHPGEQFF.

This chain uses TRBV5-1 with TRBJ2-7; TCRdb lists TRBD1, though no DNA is available to test this call. CDR3 length: 14 residues. The V gene's germline CDR1 is SGHRS and CDR2 YFSETQ. This CDR3 reads CASSSGQRSYEQYF.

The V call is TRBV12-3 or TRBV12-4, the J call TRBJ2-4; TCRdb picks TRBD2, but there is no DNA to check that call. This CDR3 contains 15 residues. Here the CDR3 reads CASSRRQGNKNIQYF.

V is TRBV10-2 and J is TRBJ1-5; TCRdb returns TRBD1, unconfirmable since there is no DNA. Germline values: CDR1 WSHSY, CDR2 SAAADI. This CDR3 is built from 14 residues. This chain's CDR3 is CASIQQLPGQPQHF.

The genes are TRBV19 and TRBJ2-7. Germline CDR1 and CDR2: LNHDA and SQIVND (reference sequence). The CDR3 totals 14 residues. The CDR3 region is CASSIDPVSYEQYF. Full variable domain (outside the CDR3, taken from reference TRBV19 and TRBJ2-7): DGGITQSPKYLFRKEGQNVTLSCEQNLNHDAMYWYRQDPGQGLRLIYYSQIVNDFQKGDIAEGYSVSREKKESFPLTVTSAQKNPTAFYLCASSIDPVSYEQYFGPGTRLTVT.

The chain has TRBV4-1 and TRBJ2-3. Germline CDR1 is MGHRA and CDR2 is YSYEKL. CDR3 size: 16 residues. The CDR3 here is CASSRKVADFTDTQYF.